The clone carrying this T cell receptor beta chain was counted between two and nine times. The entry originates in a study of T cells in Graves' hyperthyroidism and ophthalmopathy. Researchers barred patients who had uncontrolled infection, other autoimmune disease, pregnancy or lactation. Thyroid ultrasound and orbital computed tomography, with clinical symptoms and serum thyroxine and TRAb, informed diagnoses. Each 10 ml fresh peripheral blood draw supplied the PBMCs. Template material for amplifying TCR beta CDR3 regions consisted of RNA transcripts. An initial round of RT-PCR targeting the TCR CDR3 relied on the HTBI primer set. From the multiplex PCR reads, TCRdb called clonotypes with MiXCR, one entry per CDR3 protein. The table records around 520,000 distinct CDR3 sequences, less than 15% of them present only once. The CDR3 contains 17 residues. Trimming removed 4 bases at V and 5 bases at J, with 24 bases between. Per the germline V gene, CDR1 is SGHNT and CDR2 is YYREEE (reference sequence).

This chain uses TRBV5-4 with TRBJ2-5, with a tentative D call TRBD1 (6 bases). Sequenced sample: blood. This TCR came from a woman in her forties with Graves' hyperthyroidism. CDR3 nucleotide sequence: TGTGCCAGCAGCGAGCGGATCGGGGTGGCAGGGGCCGAGACCCAGTACTTC. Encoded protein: CASSERIGVAGAETQYF.